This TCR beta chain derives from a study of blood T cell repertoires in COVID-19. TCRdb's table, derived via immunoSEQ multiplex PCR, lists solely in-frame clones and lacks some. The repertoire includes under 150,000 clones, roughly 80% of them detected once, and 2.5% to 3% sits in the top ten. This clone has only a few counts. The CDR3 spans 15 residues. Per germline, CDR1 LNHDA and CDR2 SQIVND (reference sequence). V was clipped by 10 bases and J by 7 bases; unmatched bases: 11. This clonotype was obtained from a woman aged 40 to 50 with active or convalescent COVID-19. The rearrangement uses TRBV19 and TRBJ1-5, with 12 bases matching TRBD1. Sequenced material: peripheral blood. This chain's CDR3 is CATNAGTGGQQPQHF. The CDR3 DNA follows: TGTGCCACGAACGCCGGGACAGGGGGCCAACAGCCCCAGCATTTT.